This entry concerns a single T cell receptor (beta chain). This record belongs to a study of blood T cell repertoires in COVID-19. About the study: COVID-19 samples from acute and convalescent phases originated in the United States, Italy and Spain.

Assay: immunoSEQ multiplex PCR; the TCRdb copy retains only in-frame clones and omits some. The sample holds about 250,000 clones, 75% to 95% seen once. Either two negative PCRs, clearance, or symptom resolution qualified Cohort 3 donors as recovered. The CDR3 consists of 15 residues. Trimming removed 10 bases from V and 2 bases from J, with 19 bases in between. CDR1 is ENHRY and CDR2 is SYGVKD in the germline V gene. The V call is TRBV10-3, the J call TRBJ2-3; a weak D match, TRBD2 (6 bases). Sequenced sample: PBMCs or T cells enriched from blood (not recorded which). The sequence came from a woman aged 18-35 years who had recovered from COVID-19. The CDR3 region is CATTNIGLHTDTQYF. CDR3 sequence (DNA): TGTGCCACGACTAATATCGGACTACACACAGATACGCAGTATTTT.